These 17 T cell receptor beta chains originate from one sample sequenced in a study of blood T cell repertoires in COVID-19. Data came from immunoSEQ multiplex PCR; TCRdb stores just in-frame clones and leaves some out. Among 55,000 or so clones, 90% were seen once, and the ten largest hold about 6.2%. Sequencing used peripheral blood. Receptors originate from a man aged 35-49 years with acute or convalescent COVID-19.

The rearrangement uses TRBV12-3 or TRBV12-4 and TRBJ2-7; D not resolved. Trimming took 2 bases from V and 5 from J, leaving 7 bases between them. The CDR3 totals 12 residues. DNA for the CDR3: TGTGCCAGCAGTTTAATGCTACACGAGCAGTACTTC. Translation: CASSLMLHEQYF.

The chain links TRBV7-8 to TRBJ2-5; D gene ambiguous. Germline CDR1 SGHVS, CDR2 FQNEAQ. This CDR3 spans 11 amino acids. Between the trimmed V and J ends, which lost 6 bases and 5 bases, there was a span of 7 bases. This CDR3 is CASSQEETQYF. The CDR3 DNA is TGTGCCAGCAGTCAAGAGGAGACCCAGTACTTC. Full variable domain (missing parts from reference TRBV7-8 and TRBJ2-5): GAGVSQSPRYKVAKRGQDVALRCDPISGHVSLFWYQQALGQGPEFLTYFQNEAQLDKSGLPSDRFFAERPEGSVSTLKIQRTQQEDSAVYLCASSQEETQYFGPGTRLLVL.

The rearrangement links TRBV7-6 to TRBJ2-2; 8 nucleotides line up with TRBD2. Germline CDR1 reads SGHVS; CDR2 reads FNYEAQ. V lost 5 bases and J lost 4; bases outside the gene matches: 9. The CDR3 is made up of 16 amino acids. The CDR3: CASSPTSGSGTGELFF. The CDR3, as DNA: TGTGCCAGCAGCCCCACAAGCGGGAGTGGCACCGGGGAGCTGTTTTTT.

This clone appeared a single time. The gene calls are TRBV6-5 and TRBJ2-1, with a tentative D call TRBD2 (6 bases). Germline values: CDR1 MNHEY, CDR2 SVGAGI. V lost 3 bases to trimming and J lost 5 bases, with 14 bases between them. This CDR3 region has 15 residues. The CDR3 loop is CASSYSGARDNEQFF. The CDR3 DNA reads TGTGCCAGCAGTTATTCGGGAGCGAGGGACAATGAGCAGTTCTTC.

The chain joins TRBV18 to TRBJ1-2, with 8 bases lining up with TRBD1. Germline V gene data show CDR1 as KGHSH and CDR2 as LQKENI. V was clipped by 5 bases and J by 3 bases; unmatched bases: 2. The length of the CDR3 is 13 residues. CDR3 nucleotide sequence: TGTGCCAGCTCATCGGGACAGGACTATGGCTACACCTTC. The encoded protein is CASSSGQDYGYTF.

The rearrangement joins TRBV7-6 to TRBJ2-2, with TRBD1 matching 9 bases. V was pared by 5 bases and J by 4 bases, with 5 bases of the junction left unmatched. Germline assignment: CDR1 SGHVS and CDR2 FNYEAQ. The CDR3 is 15 amino acids. CDR3 loop: CASSLGTGSTGELFF. CDR3 sequence (DNA): TGTGCCAGCAGCCTCGGGACAGGGTCCACCGGGGAGCTGTTTTTT.

This chain uses TRBV3-1 (or the pseudogene TRBV3-2) with TRBJ1-1, with TRBD1 matching 8 bases. Per the germline V gene, CDR1 is LGHDT and CDR2 is YNNKEL (reference sequence). With V trimmed by 4 bases and J by 3 bases, 4 bases remained unmatched. The CDR3 spans 14 residues. The DNA of the CDR3 is TGTGCCAGCAGCCTACGGACAGGGTACACTGAAGCTTTCTTT. Its translation: CASSLRTGYTEAFF.

This clone has more than one count but fewer than ten. The V gene is TRBV27, the J gene TRBJ2-5; possible D gene TRBD2, 6 bases. Trimming pared 6 bases from V and 1 base from J, leaving 12 bases between. Germline lookup yields CDR1 MNHEY and CDR2 SMNVEV (reference sequence). CDR3 length: 14 amino acids. The CDR3 DNA follows: TGTGCCAGCAGCCATCGGGGGAGCCAAGAGACCCAGTACTTC. Protein sequence: CASSHRGSQETQYF.

The chain recombines TRBV6-5 with TRBJ1-1; 9 bases are shared with TRBD1. Germline values: CDR1 MNHEY, CDR2 SVGAGI. Losses at the gene ends were 5 bases for V and 11 bases for J; bases not matched to a gene: 9. The CDR3 consists of 13 residues. CDR3 region: CASSISGTGLAFF. The CDR3 DNA reads TGTGCCAGCAGTATCTCCGGGACAGGGCTTGCTTTCTTT.

The CDR3 DNA reads TGTGCCAGCAGCCGAGACAGCGCCCCAAACACCATATATTTT. This sequence encodes CASSRDSAPNTIYF. The rearrangement uses TRBV6-6 and TRBJ1-3; TRBD1 is a possible D gene (5 bases). Per germline, CDR1 MNHNY and CDR2 SVGAGI (reference sequence). Trimming left V 6 bases short and J 6 bases short, with 15 bases between. The CDR3 length is 14 residues.

The chain has TRBV19 and TRBJ2-5; D is perhaps TRBD2 (5 bases). Germline lookup yields CDR1 LNHDA and CDR2 SQIVND (reference sequence). The V end was cut by 2 bases, the J end by 5 bases, with 12 bases between. This CDR3 contains 14 residues. The CDR3 loop is CASSIMGRGETQYF. Written as DNA, the CDR3 is TGTGCCAGTAGTATAATGGGTAGAGGGGAGACCCAGTACTTC.

The rearrangement uses TRBV30 and TRBJ1-2, with 9 bases matching TRBD1. The CDR3 covers 13 residues. Trimming took 8 bases from V and 5 from J; bases not matched to a gene: 9. Germline V gives CDR1 GTSNPN, CDR2 SVGIG (reference sequence). The CDR3 loop reads CAAHRDRVYGYTF. As DNA, the CDR3 is TGTGCCGCCCACCGGGACAGGGTGTATGGCTACACCTTC.

The chain has TRBV5-1 and TRBJ2-1; 10 nucleotides match TRBD2. V trimming: 2 bases; J trimming: 4 bases; junction bases outside the gene matches: 9. The CDR3 has 17 amino acids. Per germline, CDR1 SGHRS and CDR2 YFSETQ. CDR3 sequence reads: CASSLYRTSGQYNEQFF. DNA of the CDR3: TGCGCCAGCAGCTTATACAGGACTAGCGGCCAGTACAATGAGCAGTTCTTC.

This clone showed up just once. The V gene is TRBV6-8, the J gene TRBJ2-2; D is unresolved. The CDR3 contains 14 residues. Trimming cost V 7 bases and J 5 bases, with 14 bases left between them. Per germline, CDR1 MNHGY and CDR2 SAAAGT. CDR3 region: CASIPPRWTGELFF. In nucleotides, the CDR3 is TGTGCCAGCATCCCTCCTCGGTGGACCGGGGAGCTGTTTTTT.

The genes are TRBV6-4 and TRBJ2-7; D gene unclear. Germline values: CDR1 MRHNA, CDR2 SNTAGT. Between the trimmed V and J ends, which lost 2 bases and 0 bases, there was a span of 5 bases. There are 13 residues in the CDR3. CDR3 loop: CASSDGSSYEQYF. The DNA for the CDR3 is TGTGCCAGCAGTGACGGCAGCTCCTACGAGCAGTACTTC.

J is TRBJ2-1 and V is TRBV28; TRBD2 matches 14 bases. V lost 4 bases to trimming and J lost 2 bases; unmatched junction nucleotides: 1. The length of the CDR3 is 16 residues. CDR1 is MDHEN, CDR2 SYDVKM, per germline. The CDR3 loop reads CASSSTSGRAYNEQFF. CDR3 nucleotide sequence: TGTGCCAGCAGTTCGACTAGCGGGAGGGCCTACAATGAGCAGTTCTTC.

The chain combines TRBV28 with TRBJ1-5; TRBD1 agrees at 8 bases. Trimming at V came to 8 bases and at J to 6 bases, leaving 12 bases not matched to a gene. This CDR3 comprises 15 residues. CDR1 is MDHEN and CDR2 is SYDVKM in the germline V gene. The CDR3 DNA sequence: TGTGCCAGCCCACCCCCAGGGGGCGACTTTCAGCCCCAGCATTTT. Protein sequence: CASPPPGGDFQPQHF.